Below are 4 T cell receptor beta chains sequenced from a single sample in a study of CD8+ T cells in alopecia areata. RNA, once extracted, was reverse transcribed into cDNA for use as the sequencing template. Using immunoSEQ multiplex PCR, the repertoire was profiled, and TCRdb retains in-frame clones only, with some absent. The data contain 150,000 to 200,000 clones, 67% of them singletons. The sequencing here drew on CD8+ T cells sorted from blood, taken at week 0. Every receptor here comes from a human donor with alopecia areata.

CDR3 coding DNA: TGTGCCAGCAAACCCTCGGGGTTGGATGAAAAACTGTTTTTT. Protein product: CASKPSGLDEKLFF. The chain links TRBV27 to TRBJ1-4, with D unresolved. The CDR3 consists of 14 residues. Germline values: CDR1 MNHEY, CDR2 SMNVEV (reference sequence). Trimming pared 7 bases from V and 6 bases from J, leaving 15 bases between.

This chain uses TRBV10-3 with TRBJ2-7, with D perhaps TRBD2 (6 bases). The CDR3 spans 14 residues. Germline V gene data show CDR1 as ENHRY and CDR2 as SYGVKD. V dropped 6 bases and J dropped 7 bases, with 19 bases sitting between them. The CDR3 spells CAIREAGSTREQYF. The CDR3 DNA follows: TGTGCCATCAGAGAAGCGGGCAGTACGAGGGAGCAGTACTTC.

CDR3: CAGGGYTEAFF. CDR3 in DNA: TGTGCCGGGGGCGGGTACACTGAAGCTTTCTTT. The V and J genes are TRBV30 and TRBJ1-1, with D possibly matching TRBD1 (6 bases). This CDR3 is built from 11 residues. Germline loops: CDR1 GTSNPN, CDR2 SVGIG (reference sequence). Trimming removed 8 bases at V and 3 bases at J, with 10 bases between.

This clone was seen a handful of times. The CDR3 DNA reads TGTGCCAGCAGTTTGGGCAGGGGCTGGACTGAAGCTTTCTTT. Translating gives CASSLGRGWTEAFF. This chain joins TRBV27 and TRBJ1-1; D may be TRBD1 (6 bases). Germline V gene lookup returns CDR1 MNHEY and CDR2 SMNVEV (reference sequence). Deletions cut 3 bases from V and 5 bases from J, with 13 bases between. The CDR3 length is 14 residues.